The 5 T cell receptor beta chains below all came from one sample that was sequenced in a study of T-cell reconstitution after alpha-beta-depleted transplantation in children. The TCRbeta library was prepared with unique molecular identifiers. TCRdb re-called the PCR reads with MiXCR, one entry per CDR3 protein. The sample carries fewer than 150,000 distinct CDR3 sequences, more than 9.5% recorded once. This material consisted of PBMCs, mostly from graft donor cells, taken 180 days after TCRalphabeta/CD19-depleted stem cell transplant. The origin of the receptors is a girl less than two years old who had a stem cell transplant for combined immunodeficiency, so the T cells may come from the graft donor.

The chain joins TRBV6-5 to TRBJ2-7, with D perhaps matching TRBD1 or TRBD2 (5 bases each). CDR1 MNHEY and CDR2 SVGAGI come from the germline V gene. This CDR3 region has 15 residues. V gave up 2 bases and J gave up 4 bases, with 15 bases separating them. The CDR3 DNA reads as TGTGCCAGCAGTTACGACGGGGCCCAGCCTTACGAGCAGTACTTC. Its protein is CASSYDGAQPYEQYF.

The V and J genes are TRBV5-6 and TRBJ2-7; D might be TRBD2 (6 bases). With 0 bases removed from V and 6 bases from J, the gap between germline ends came to 19 bases. The CDR3 spans 16 residues. Germline loops: CDR1 SGHDT, CDR2 YYEEEE. The CDR3 sequence is CASSLGGTSVQREQYF. The CDR3 DNA follows: TGTGCCAGCAGCTTGGGGGGGACTTCTGTTCAACGCGAGCAGTACTTC.

This clonotype showed up many times. This chain uses TRBV11-3 with TRBJ2-1; D may be TRBD2 (6 bases). Germline loops: CDR1 SGHNT, CDR2 YENEEA. The V end was cut by 5 bases, the J end by 10 bases, with 18 bases between. CDR3 length: 14 amino acids. In DNA, the CDR3 is TGTGCCAGCAGCACACCCCCCGGGAGAAAAGAGCAGTTCTTC. This codes for CASSTPPGRKEQFF.

The V call is TRBV29-1, the J call TRBJ2-2; the D gene is possibly TRBD2 (5 bases). This CDR3 region has 14 residues. V was clipped by 4 bases and J by 0 bases, with 9 bases between them. The germline CDR1 and CDR2 sequences are SQVTM and ANQGSEA. DNA of the CDR3: TGCAGCGTTGCGGCTAGCCCGAACACCGGGGAGCTGTTTTTT. The encoded protein is CSVAASPNTGELFF.

Many counts were recorded for this clonotype. Here the CDR3 DNA reads TGCGCCAGCAGGATTCAACCGGGACTAGCGGCTAGCACAGATACGCAGTATTTT. Amino acids: CASRIQPGLAASTDTQYF. The genes are TRBV5-1 and TRBJ2-3; 11 bases align to TRBD2. Germline CDR1 is SGHRS and CDR2 is YFSETQ. The CDR3 has 18 residues. V was pared by 5 bases and J by 0 bases, with 11 bases of the junction left unmatched. Full variable domain (rest looked up from reference TRBV5-1 and TRBJ2-3): KAGVTQTPRYLIKTRGQQVTLSCSPISGHRSVSWYQQTPGQGLQFLFEYFSETQRNKGNFPGRFSGRQFSNSRSEMNVSTLELGDSALYLCASRIQPGLAASTDTQYFGPGTRLTVL.